This T cell receptor (beta chain) was documented in a study of T cell responses to AZD1222 COVID-19 vaccine. Study results and limitations: After the peak T cell response, and only then, were repertoires sampled. Spike-specific TCR breadth and depth rose after two AZD1222 doses. Mostly white British, mostly female donors; authors suggested clonal diversity may be underestimated.

Of note for this clone: Its antigen is currently unknown.

The CDR3 runs to 13 residues. Germline V gene lookup returns CDR1 LGHDT and CDR2 YNNKEL (reference sequence). Between the trimmed V and J ends, which lost 4 bases and 0 bases, there was a span of 6 bases. Data came from immunoSEQ multiplex PCR; TCRdb stores just in-frame clones and leaves some out. The sample holds about 160,000 clones, about 90% seen once. J is TRBJ2-5 and V is TRBV3-1 (or the pseudogene TRBV3-2), with D unclear. The source material was peripheral blood, sampled 28 days after the second AZD1222 dose. This receptor was identified in an adult who received the AZD1222 COVID-19 vaccine. DNA for the CDR3: TGTGCCAGCAGCCGCGGAGACCAAGAGACCCAGTACTTC. Amino acid sequence: CASSRGDQETQYF.